Following are 7 T cell receptor beta chains from one sample sequenced in a study of blood T cell repertoires in COVID-19 (TCRdb year 2020). The library was generated by the immunoSEQ multiplex PCR assay. TCRdb obtained this table from immuneACCESS and retained in-frame rearrangements with V and J assigned. These tables miss some clones; where compared with another copy, unresolved V genes account for less than half of the shortfall, and the remainder is unexplained. In all, the sample holds approximately 180,000 clones, and about 87% of those were seen once. Roughly 1.4% of the sample is in the top ten clones. Sequenced: peripheral blood. The receptors originated from a woman aged 50 to 60 with acute or convalescent COVID-19.

This chain links TRBV9 with TRBJ2-3; TRBD2 is a possible D gene (6 bases). The CDR3 consists of 14 residues. V was clipped by 6 bases and J by 3 bases, with 14 bases between them. Germline V CDR1 and CDR2: SGDLS, YYNGEE. CDR3 sequence reads: CASKAGSGTDTQYF. DNA of the CDR3: TGTGCCAGCAAGGCGGGGTCGGGAACAGATACGCAGTATTTT. The full variable domain, completed using reference TRBV9 and TRBJ2-3, is DSGVTQTPKHLITATGQRVTLRCSPRSGDLSVYWYQQSLDQGLQFLIQYYNGEERAKGNILERFSAQQFPDLHSELNLSSLELGDSALYFCASKAGSGTDTQYFGPGTRLTVL.

The CDR3, as DNA: TGTGCCAGCAGCCCACCGGGACAGGGCACCGGGGAGCTGTTTTTT. It specifies CASSPPGQGTGELFF. J is TRBJ2-2 and V is TRBV9; 9 bases agree with TRBD1. Germline V gene sequence: CDR1 SGDLS, CDR2 YYNGEE. This CDR3 has 15 residues. V trimming: 4 bases; J trimming: 4 bases; junction bases outside the gene matches: 5.

This chain connects TRBV13 to TRBJ2-6; 8 bases are shared with TRBD2. Germline trimming cut 4 bases from V and 0 bases from J; bases unmatched to any gene: 8. This CDR3 contains 18 residues. Germline-derived CDR1 and CDR2 are PRHDT and FYEKMQ (reference sequence). CDR3 protein: CASSSGVAGSSGANVLTF. The CDR3 DNA sequence: TGTGCCAGCAGCTCGGGGGTAGCGGGGAGCTCTGGGGCCAACGTCCTGACTTTC.

The CDR3 DNA sequence: TGTGCCAGCAGCTTAGTGCAGGGCCAGCCCCAGCATTTT. Residues: CASSLVQGQPQHF. The chain carries TRBV7-9 and TRBJ1-5, with D possibly TRBD1 on 5 matching bases. This CDR3 has 13 residues. The ends were cut back, 1 base at V and 7 bases at J, with 8 bases in the middle. Germline values: CDR1 SEHNR, CDR2 FQNEAQ (reference sequence).

The rearrangement links TRBV4-1 to TRBJ1-5; D is possibly TRBD1 (5 bases). CDR1 and CDR2 from the germline V gene are MGHRA and YSYEKL. V shed 0 bases and J shed 4 bases, with 13 bases lying between them. This CDR3 region has 16 residues. The CDR3 DNA follows: TGCGCCAGCAGCCAAGATACAGGTTCTCCAAATCAGCCCCAGCATTTT. This encodes CASSQDTGSPNQPQHF.

The chain employs TRBV18 and TRBJ2-1; possible D gene TRBD2, 6 bases. Germline V gives CDR1 KGHSH, CDR2 LQKENI. V was cut by 1 base and J by 9 bases, with 22 bases left in between. The length of the CDR3 is 17 residues. The DNA for the CDR3 is TGTGCCAGCTCACCACAAGGGCGGGGTCAAGGGAGCGGTGAGCAGTTCTTC. Amino acid sequence: CASSPQGRGQGSGEQFF. Full variable domain (remainder filled in from reference TRBV18 and TRBJ2-1): NAGVMQNPRHLVRRRGQEARLRCSPMKGHSHVYWYRQLPEEGLKFMVYLQKENIIDESGMPKERFSAEFPKEGPSILRIQQVVRGDSAAYFCASSPQGRGQGSGEQFFGPGTRLTVL.

In its sample, this clone was seen once. V usage is TRBV4-3 and J usage is TRBJ2-7; TRBD2 is a possible D gene (6 bases). Trimming shortened V by 4 bases and J by 1 base, and 14 bases separated the two germline ends. Germline V gene sequence: CDR1 LGHNA, CDR2 YSLEER. This CDR3 contains 15 residues. The CDR3 loop reads CASSLDYAQSYEQYF. For the CDR3, the DNA is TGCGCCAGCAGCCTGGACTACGCTCAATCCTACGAGCAGTACTTC.